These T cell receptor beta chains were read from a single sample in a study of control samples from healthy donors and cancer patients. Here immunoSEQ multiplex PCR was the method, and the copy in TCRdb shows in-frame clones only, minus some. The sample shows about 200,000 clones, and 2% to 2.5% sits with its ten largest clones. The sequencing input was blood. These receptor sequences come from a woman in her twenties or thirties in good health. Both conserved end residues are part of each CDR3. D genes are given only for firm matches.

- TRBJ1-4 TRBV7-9 CASSLGLTNEKLFF TGTGCCAGCAGCCTGGGACTGACGAATGAAAAACTGTTTTTT
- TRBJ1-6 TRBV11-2 CASSDPSKGFGSPLHF TGTGCCAGCAGTGACCCCAGTAAGGGTTTCGGTTCACCCCTCCACTTT
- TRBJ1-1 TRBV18 CASSPQGGNTEAFF TGTGCCAGCTCACCACAGGGCGGGAACACTGAAGCTTTCTTT
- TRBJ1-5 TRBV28 CASSPARGNQPQHF TGTGCCAGCAGTCCCGCCAGGGGCAATCAGCCCCAGCATTTT
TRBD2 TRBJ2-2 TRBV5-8 CASSVGLGGTNTGELFF TGTGCCAGCAGCGTAGGACTAGGCGGGACTAACACCGGGGAGCTGTTTTTT
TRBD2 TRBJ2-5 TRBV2 CASSVLASGAGVLETQYF TGTGCCAGCAGTGTGCTGGCTAGCGGGGCGGGGGTCCTGGAGACCCAGTACTTC
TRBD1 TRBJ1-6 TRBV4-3 CASSPRTGNNSPLHF TGCGCCAGCAGTCCCCGGACAGGCAATAATTCACCCCTCCACTTT
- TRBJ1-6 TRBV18 CASSPLEGNSPLHF TGTGCCAGCTCACCACTGGAGGGTAATTCACCCCTCCACTTT
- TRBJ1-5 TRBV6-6 CASSYTGTEVDQHF TGTGCCAGCAGTTACACCGGGACTGAGGTTGACCAGCATTTT
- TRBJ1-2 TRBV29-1 CSVFDSYGYTF TGCAGCGTTTTCGACAGCTATGGCTACACCTTC
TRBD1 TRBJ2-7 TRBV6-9 CASSANPGQGHYEQYF TGTGCCAGCAGTGCCAATCCGGGACAGGGACATTACGAGCAGTACTTC
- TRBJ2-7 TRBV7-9 CASSSSKGVRKYEQYF TGTGCCAGCAGCTCCAGTAAGGGGGTAAGGAAATACGAGCAGTACTTC
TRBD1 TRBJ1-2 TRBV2 CASSASSWDSGYTF TGTGCCAGCTCGGCTTCGAGTTGGGACAGTGGCTACACCTTC
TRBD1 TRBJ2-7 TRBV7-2 CASSSRTGYEQYF TGTGCCAGCAGCTCCCGGACAGGTTACGAGCAGTACTTC
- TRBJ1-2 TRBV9 CASGDLGRGNYGYTF TGTGCCAGCGGGGACTTGGGACGCGGAAACTATGGCTACACCTTC
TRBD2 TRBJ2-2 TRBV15 CATSRGRGYDTGELFF TGTGCCACCAGCAGAGGGCGGGGGTACGACACCGGGGAGCTGTTTTTT
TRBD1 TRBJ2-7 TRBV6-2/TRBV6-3 CASSLQTGFEQYF TGTGCCAGCAGCCTCCAGACAGGGTTCGAGCAGTACTTC
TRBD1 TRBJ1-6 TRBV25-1 CASSEYGPRDRGESPLHF TGTGCCAGCAGTGAATATGGCCCCAGGGACAGGGGAGAATCACCCCTCCACTTT
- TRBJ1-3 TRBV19 CASTQGTAGNTIYF TGTGCCAGTACCCAGGGGACGGCTGGAAACACCATATATTTT
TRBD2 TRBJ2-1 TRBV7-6 CASSLDMVGSGGLNEQFF TGTGCCAGCAGCTTAGATATGGTGGGTAGCGGGGGGCTCAATGAGCAGTTCTTC
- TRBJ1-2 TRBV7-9 CASSPAGTESNYGYTF TGTGCCAGCAGCCCTGCCGGGACGGAGAGTAACTATGGCTACACCTTC
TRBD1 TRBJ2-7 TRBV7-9 CASSSPGQPYEQYF TGTGCCAGCAGCTCGCCGGGACAGCCCTACGAGCAGTACTTC
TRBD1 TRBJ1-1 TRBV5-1 CASSLTGNGEAFF TGCGCCAGCAGCCTGACAGGGAACGGGGAAGCTTTCTTT
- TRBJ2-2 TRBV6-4 CASLDRNTGELFF TGTGCCAGTCTCGACAGGAACACCGGGGAGCTGTTTTTT
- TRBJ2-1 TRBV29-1 CSVRGYNEQFF TGCAGCGTCAGGGGCTACAATGAGCAGTTCTTC
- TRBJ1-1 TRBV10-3 CATTAGTRNTEAFF TGTGCCACCACGGCCGGGACAAGGAACACTGAAGCTTTCTTT
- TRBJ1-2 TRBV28 CASSLSYKTALRVYGYTF TGTGCCAGCAGTTTGTCCTATAAAACAGCCCTTAGGGTCTATGGCTACACCTTC
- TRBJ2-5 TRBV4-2 CASSHPDYQTQYF TGTGCCAGCAGCCACCCGGACTATCAGACCCAGTACTTC
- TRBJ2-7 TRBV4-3 CASSQWASYEQYF TGCGCCAGCAGCCAATGGGCCTCCTACGAGCAGTACTTC
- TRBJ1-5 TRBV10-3 CAISETNQPQHF TGTGCCATCAGTGAAACCAATCAGCCCCAGCATTTT
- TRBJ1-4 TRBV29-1 CSVAIGLNEKLFF TGCAGCGTGGCGATAGGGCTTAATGAAAAACTGTTTTTT
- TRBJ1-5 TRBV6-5 CAVAADPSNQPQHF TGTGCAGTCGCGGCGGATCCTAGCAATCAGCCCCAGCATTTT
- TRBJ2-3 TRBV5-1 CASSLGGTDTQYF TGCGCCAGCAGCTTGGGAGGGACAGATACGCAGTATTTT
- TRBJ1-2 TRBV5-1 CASSLGQAANYGYTF TGCGCCAGCAGCTTGGGACAGGCAGCTAACTATGGCTACACCTTC
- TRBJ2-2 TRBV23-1 CASSQGPGELFF TGCGCCAGCAGTCAGGGGCCAGGGGAGCTGTTTTTT
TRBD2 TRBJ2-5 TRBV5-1 CASSLGLAGGAETQYF TGCGCCAGCAGCCTTGGACTAGCGGGGGGGGCAGAGACCCAGTACTTC
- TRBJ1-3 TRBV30 CAWSVIDTIYF TGTGCCTGGAGTGTAATAGACACCATATATTTT
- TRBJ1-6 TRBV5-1 CASRVRGAGENSPLHF TGCGCCAGCAGAGTCCGGGGGGCAGGGGAAAATTCACCCCTCCACTTT
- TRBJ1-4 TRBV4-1 CASSPLSGALLVREVFF TGCGCCAGCAGCCCCCTATCGGGGGCTCTTTTAGTAAGGGAGGTGTTTTTT
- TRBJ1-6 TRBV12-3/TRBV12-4 CAIQQGRRSPLHF TGTGCCATCCAGCAGGGGCGCCGTTCACCCCTCCACTTT
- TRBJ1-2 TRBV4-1 CASSQDPPRGGYGYTF TGCGCCAGCAGCCAAGATCCTCCCAGGGGAGGCTATGGCTACACCTTC
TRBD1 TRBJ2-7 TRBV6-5 CASSNRDRVYEQYF TGTGCCAGCAGTAACCGGGACAGGGTGTACGAGCAGTACTTC
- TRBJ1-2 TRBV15 CATSPRRANYGYTF TGTGCCACCAGCCCACGGAGGGCTAACTATGGCTACACCTTC
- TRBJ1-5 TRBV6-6 CASCFDPQPQHF TGTGCCAGCTGCTTCGACCCCCAGCCCCAGCATTTT
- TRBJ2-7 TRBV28 CASSLPEGTYEQYF TGTGCCAGCAGTTTACCCGAGGGGACCTACGAGCAGTACTTC
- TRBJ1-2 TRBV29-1 CSVGKGGGYTF TGCAGCGTCGGTAAAGGGGGTGGCTACACCTTC
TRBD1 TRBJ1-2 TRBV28 CASSYKGAPYGYTF TGTGCCAGCAGTTACAAGGGGGCCCCCTATGGCTACACCTTC
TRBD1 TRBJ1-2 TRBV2 CASRWTGNYGYTF TGTGCCAGCAGATGGACAGGGAACTATGGCTACACCTTC
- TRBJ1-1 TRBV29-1 CSVEGVGQTTEAFF TGCAGCGTTGAAGGTGTGGGACAAACTACTGAAGCTTTCTTT
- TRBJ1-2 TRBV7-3 CASSPRTGGGYTF TGTGCCAGCAGCCCCCGGACGGGAGGAGGCTACACCTTC
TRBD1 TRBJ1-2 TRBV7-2 CASSLDRPGGGQGGSF TGTGCCAGCAGCTTAGACCGGCCCGGAGGGGGACAGGGGGGTTCCTTC
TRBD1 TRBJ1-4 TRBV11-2 CASSLDRGREKLFF TGTGCCAGCAGCTTAGACAGGGGGCGTGAAAAACTGTTTTTT
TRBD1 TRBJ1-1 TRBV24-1 CAAGVTGGAFF TGTGCCGCCGGGGTAACAGGGGGGGCTTTCTTT